The clone carrying this TCR beta chain was seen a single time. Assay used: immunoSEQ multiplex PCR; TCRdb lists only in-frame clones, some missing. The table includes over a million clones, approximately 80% detected once. This record comes from a study of shared clonotypes between healthy human individuals. CDR3 length: 14 residues. Trimming left V 1 base short and J 7 bases short, with 13 bases between. The germline V gene has CDR1 PRHDT and CDR2 FYEKMQ (reference sequence). The chain links TRBV13 to TRBJ1-2, with D possibly matching TRBD1 (5 bases). The TCR comes from a man between 18 and 35 years old in good health. Some clones in this sample may be carry-over from other donors' samples. Specimen: memory CD4+ T cells from PBMCs. Documented subset: CD45RA-negative fraction. This chain's CDR3 is CASSLASGAGGYTF. In nucleotides, the CDR3 is TGTGCCAGCAGCTTAGCGTCCGGGGCTGGTGGCTACACCTTC.